What follows are 25 T cell receptor beta chains derived from one specimen sequenced in a study of memory CD4+ T cells and cytomegalovirus serostatus. Assay used: immunoSEQ multiplex PCR; TCRdb lists only in-frame clones, some missing. The sample includes tens of thousands of clones, around three quarters seen only once; the top ten take 1.5% to 2%. The sort gate was single viable CD3+CD4+CD8-CD45RO+ cells for memory CD4+ T cells. Sequenced sample: memory CD4+ T cells from blood. The receptors here all came from an adult in good health and CMV-seronegative.

This clone was picked up a small number of times. J is TRBJ2-7 and V is TRBV6-6; 7 nucleotides line up with TRBD1. The CDR3 totals 15 residues. The germline gives CDR1 MNHNY, CDR2 SVGAGI (reference sequence). Germline trimming cut 6 bases from V and 1 base from J; bases unmatched to any gene: 9. CDR3 in amino acids: CASRTAGTASYEQYF. The CDR3 bases are TGTGCCAGCAGGACGGCCGGGACAGCATCCTACGAGCAGTACTTC.

The V and J genes are TRBV11-3 and TRBJ2-1; 9 positions match TRBD1. V lost 5 bases to trimming and J lost 4 bases; unmatched junction nucleotides: 9. The CDR3 extends over 16 amino acids. Germline V gene lookup returns CDR1 SGHNT and CDR2 YENEEA. CDR3 sequence (DNA): TGTGCCAGCAGCACAACCGGGACAGGGTCATACAATGAGCAGTTCTTC. This encodes CASSTTGTGSYNEQFF.

This clone occurred once. This rearrangement joins TRBV11-3 to TRBJ2-1; a weak D match, TRBD1 (6 bases). Trimming removed 2 bases from V and 6 bases from J, with 11 bases in between. Germline V lookup: CDR1 SGHNT, CDR2 YENEEA. The CDR3 consists of 14 residues. The CDR3 here is CASSLRTASNEQFF. The CDR3 DNA follows: TGTGCCAGCAGCTTACGGACAGCTAGCAATGAGCAGTTCTTC.

The chain uses TRBV5-6 and TRBJ2-5; the match to TRBD2 covers 10 bases. Germline V gives CDR1 SGHDT, CDR2 YYEEEE. CDR3 length equals 15 residues. V lost 1 base and J lost 1; bases outside the gene matches: 1. For the CDR3, the DNA is TGTGCCAGCAGCTTGACTAGCGGGGTCCAAGAGACCCAGTACTTC. Translating gives CASSLTSGVQETQYF.

The chain couples TRBV18 to TRBJ1-5; D is perhaps TRBD1 (6 bases). V lost 3 bases and J 6 bases, leaving 15 bases between the germline ends. CDR1 and CDR2 from the germline V gene are KGHSH and LQKENI. The CDR3 runs 15 residues. CDR3: CASSPSGQRAQPQHF. As DNA, the CDR3 is TGTGCCAGCTCACCCTCCGGACAGAGGGCTCAGCCCCAGCATTTT.

The CDR3 bases are TGTGCCAGCAGCCAAGCGTTGTACTCTGGAAACACCATATATTTT. Translation gives CASSQALYSGNTIYF. V is TRBV14 and J is TRBJ1-3, with no clear D. The CDR3 length is 15 residues. Germline V gene lookup returns CDR1 SGHDN and CDR2 FVKESK. Trimming took off 1 base at V and 0 bases at J, with 7 bases between the two ends.

V and J are TRBV19 and TRBJ1-4; 9 bases are a match to TRBD1. Trimming cost V 7 bases and J 8 bases; bases outside gene matches: 14. CDR1 is LNHDA, CDR2 SQIVND, per germline (reference sequence). The CDR3 runs to 16 residues. The DNA for the CDR3 is TGTGCCAGTAAAAAGAACCCAGGGACAGGGCCCGAAAAACTGTTTTTT. Its translation: CASKKNPGTGPEKLFF.

V and J are TRBV4-2 and TRBJ2-5; D call uncertain. This CDR3 is 19 amino acids long. Trimming cost V 0 bases and J 3 bases, with 23 bases left between them. CDR1 LGHNA and CDR2 YNFKEQ come from the germline V gene. The CDR3 here is CASSQDLRLDGYKKETQYF. The CDR3, as DNA: TGTGCCAGCAGCCAAGATTTGCGTCTCGACGGCTATAAAAAAGAGACCCAGTACTTC.

V gene TRBV28 combines with J gene TRBJ2-1; D not resolved. The CDR3 loop spans 11 amino acids. The V gene lost 3 bases and the J gene lost 4 bases, with 1 base spanning the gap. CDR1 is MDHEN, CDR2 SYDVKM, per germline. The CDR3 DNA follows: TGTGCCAGCAGTTTTTACAATGAGCAGTTCTTC. Translating gives CASSFYNEQFF.

The chain carries TRBV10-3 and TRBJ2-3; TRBD1 matches 8 bases. Germline V CDR1 and CDR2: ENHRY, SYGVKD. The ends lost 8 bases at V and 3 bases at J; junction bases unmatched: 7. The CDR3 length is 14 residues. The CDR3 protein is CAIGAGGWTDTQYF. The CDR3, as DNA: TGTGCCATCGGGGCAGGGGGCTGGACAGATACGCAGTATTTT.

The chain employs TRBV28 and TRBJ1-2; 7 nucleotides match TRBD1. CDR1 is MDHEN and CDR2 is SYDVKM in the germline V gene. This CDR3 spans 15 amino acids. V was pared by 3 bases and J by 3 bases, with 7 bases of the junction left unmatched. CDR3 loop: CASSFREGADYGYTF. As DNA, the CDR3 is TGTGCCAGCAGTTTTCGAGAGGGGGCTGACTATGGCTACACCTTC.

The chain is built from TRBV5-1 and TRBJ2-7, with 9 bases aligning to TRBD1. The CDR3 length is 14 residues. CDR1 is SGHRS and CDR2 is YFSETQ in the germline V gene. V lost 4 bases and J lost 2; bases outside the gene matches: 4. The CDR3 protein is CASSGGQGPYEQYF. The CDR3 DNA sequence: TGCGCCAGCAGCGGGGGACAGGGTCCCTACGAGCAGTACTTC.

This chain links TRBV18 with TRBJ1-1; a weak D match, TRBD1 (5 bases). V dropped 4 bases and J dropped 3 bases, with 9 bases sitting between them. The CDR3 has 13 amino acids. The germline V gene encodes CDR1 KGHSH and CDR2 LQKENI. Written as DNA, the CDR3 is TGTGCCAGCTCACAGGGGTGGGACACTGAAGCTTTCTTT. Amino acid sequence: CASSQGWDTEAFF.

The table lists this clone with a few counts. Written as DNA, the CDR3 is TGTGCCAGCAGCCAAGCAAGCGATTATGGCTACACCTTC. Translated: CASSQASDYGYTF. This chain joins TRBV4-2 and TRBJ1-2; D is uncertain. V was shortened by 1 base and J by 5 bases, with 8 bases between the two germline ends. Germline assignment: CDR1 LGHNA and CDR2 YNFKEQ. CDR3 size: 13 residues.

The chain recombines TRBV5-8 with TRBJ1-2; the D gene is possibly TRBD1 (5 bases). This CDR3 is 14 amino acids long. Germline values: CDR1 SGHTS, CDR2 YDEGEE. With 4 bases removed from V and 5 bases from J, the gap between germline ends came to 15 bases. The CDR3 sequence is CASSKTGVAYGYTF. The CDR3, as DNA: TGTGCCAGCAGCAAGACGGGGGTGGCTTATGGCTACACCTTC.

This chain joins TRBV11-2 and TRBJ2-5; 11 nucleotides line up with TRBD2. The V segment lost 2 bases and the J segment 1 base; nucleotides outside the gene matches: 9. Germline-derived CDR1 and CDR2 are SGHAT and FQNNGV. CDR3 size: 18 residues. The CDR3 DNA is TGTGCCAGCAGCTTAAACGGGCTAGCGGGGGGTCTCCAAGAGACCCAGTACTTC. Translation: CASSLNGLAGGLQETQYF.

This clone was counted only a few times. CDR3 sequence reads: CASSRPSGEAFF. In DNA, the CDR3 is TGTGCCAGCAGTCGCCCTTCAGGGGAAGCTTTCTTT. V is TRBV6-5 and J is TRBJ1-1; the D gene is possibly TRBD1 (5 bases). The germline V gene encodes CDR1 MNHEY and CDR2 SVGAGI. This CDR3 is 12 amino acids long. Deletions cut 5 bases from V and 8 bases from J, with 12 bases between.

V usage is TRBV9 and J usage is TRBJ2-3; 10 nucleotides align to TRBD2. The V segment lost 3 bases and the J segment 2 bases; nucleotides outside the gene matches: 3. There are 15 residues in the CDR3. Germline loops: CDR1 SGDLS, CDR2 YYNGEE. The CDR3 is CASSDSGGYTDTQYF. The CDR3 coding sequence is TGTGCCAGCAGCGATAGCGGGGGGTACACAGATACGCAGTATTTT.

This sequence joins TRBV30 and TRBJ2-5; tentatively, D is TRBD2 (6 bases). The length of the CDR3 is 14 residues. The V end was cut by 2 bases, the J end by 5 bases, with 15 bases between. In germline, CDR1 is GTSNPN, CDR2 SVGIG (reference sequence). This CDR3 is CAWSIIGGWETQYF. The CDR3 nucleotides are TGTGCCTGGAGTATCATAGGAGGGTGGGAGACCCAGTACTTC.

The V and J genes are TRBV6-6 and TRBJ2-7, with D perhaps matching TRBD2 (6 bases). The germline V and J ends were trimmed by 1 base and 4 bases, with 11 bases remaining between them. The CDR3 extends over 14 amino acids. Germline assignment: CDR1 MNHNY and CDR2 SVGAGI (reference sequence). The CDR3 loop is CASSYLGRGYEQYF. CDR3 sequence (DNA): TGTGCCAGCAGTTACTTGGGACGGGGGTACGAGCAGTACTTC.

The chain uses TRBV28 and TRBJ1-2; tentative D call: TRBD1 (5 bases). Germline assignment: CDR1 MDHEN and CDR2 SYDVKM. CDR3 length: 15 residues. V lost 7 bases and J 2 bases, leaving 17 bases between the germline ends. In DNA form, the CDR3 reads TGTGCCAGCACTAATCCAAGGGGAGGAAACTATGGCTACACCTTC. Translating it yields CASTNPRGGNYGYTF.

This clone was found a few times. This chain connects TRBV6-1 to TRBJ1-2; D is undetermined. V lost 1 base and J 4 bases, leaving 16 bases between the germline ends. CDR1 and CDR2 from the germline V gene are MNHNS and SASEGT. The CDR3 is 16 amino acids. CDR3 region: CASSEGWQIFGYGYTF. The CDR3 nucleotides read TGTGCCAGCAGTGAAGGGTGGCAGATTTTCGGCTATGGCTACACCTTC.

This chain connects TRBV19 to TRBJ2-7; D ambiguous. The CDR3 sequence is 14 residues long. V shed 2 bases and J shed 3 bases, with 11 bases lying between them. The germline CDR1 and CDR2 sequences are LNHDA and SQIVND (reference sequence). CDR3 coding DNA: TGTGCCAGTAGTATAAATCCAGGCGGCTACGAGCAGTACTTC. The encoded protein is CASSINPGGYEQYF. Full variable domain (remainder filled in from reference TRBV19 and TRBJ2-7): DGGITQSPKYLFRKEGQNVTLSCEQNLNHDAMYWYRQDPGQGLRLIYYSQIVNDFQKGDIAEGYSVSREKKESFPLTVTSAQKNPTAFYLCASSINPGGYEQYFGPGTRLTVT.

This chain links TRBV6-6 with TRBJ2-7; D perhaps matches TRBD1 (6 bases). CDR1 and CDR2 from the germline V gene are MNHNY and SVGAGI (reference sequence). V was trimmed by 6 bases and J by 7 bases, leaving 16 bases between them. CDR3 length equals 13 residues. The CDR3, as DNA: TGTGCCAGCAGCACGCGGACAGCTAGTGAGCAGTACTTC. Translated: CASSTRTASEQYF.

The rearrangement links TRBV27 to TRBJ1-4; 9 bases map to TRBD1. The junction had 14 bases not matched to a gene; V was cut back by 4 bases and J by 8 bases. The CDR3 extends over 17 amino acids. Germline CDR1 is MNHEY and CDR2 is SMNVEV (reference sequence). Here the CDR3 DNA reads TGTGCCAGCAGTTCGGGACAGGGTGGACGGGATTACGAAAAACTGTTTTTT. Residues: CASSSGQGGRDYEKLFF.